This TCR beta chain was documented in a study of patients and donors after allogeneic stem cell transplantation. Each CDR3 protein gets one entry after TCRdb re-called the RT-PCR reads with MiXCR. This table holds approximately 200,000 distinct CDR3 sequences, around 41% found once. With 4 bases removed from V and 2 bases from J, the gap between germline ends came to 14 bases. Germline loops: CDR1 KGHSH, CDR2 LQKENI. The CDR3 consists of 15 residues. The receptor's source is a human donor who was either an allogeneic HSCT recipient or a stem cell or donor lymphocyte infusion donor (not recorded which). It is not recorded whose cells these are; they may come from a transplant donor. Sequenced material: blood, either unsorted or a sorted T cell fraction (not recorded which). The chain recombines TRBV18 with TRBJ1-1, with a tentative D call TRBD1 (5 bases). Written as DNA, the CDR3 is TGTGCCAGCTCACTCACTTTACGGGACAACACTGAAGCTTTCTTT. Translation: CASSLTLRDNTEAFF.